The 10 T cell receptor beta chains below all came from one sample that was sequenced in a study of control samples from healthy donors and cancer patients. Sequenced by immunoSEQ multiplex PCR; TCRdb stores in-frame clones only, minus some. Seen here are about 120,000 clones, 80% to 90% observed once, and the top ten hold 1.1%. Source material: PBMCs. The receptor set was obtained from a woman in her 50s with colorectal cancer.

The V and J genes are TRBV6-5 and TRBJ1-1, with D uncertain. V was shortened by 7 bases and J by 1 base, with 10 bases between the two germline ends. The CDR3 extends over 13 amino acids. Per germline, CDR1 MNHEY and CDR2 SVGAGI. Written as DNA, the CDR3 is TGTGCCAGCACCCCATCAGCGAACACTGAAGCTTTCTTT. Encoded protein: CASTPSANTEAFF.

This chain joins TRBV7-9 and TRBJ1-2, with 9 bases that match TRBD1. Germline-derived CDR1 and CDR2 are SEHNR and FQNEAQ (reference sequence). V trimming: 7 bases; J trimming: 10 bases; junction bases outside the gene matches: 7. This CDR3 contains 12 residues. The CDR3 DNA follows: TGTGCCAGCATCGGGACAGGGTTGGTCTACACCTTC. Translation: CASIGTGLVYTF.

The chain uses TRBV3-1 (or the pseudogene TRBV3-2) and TRBJ2-7; 10 positions match TRBD2. CDR1 and CDR2 from the germline V gene are LGHDT and YNNKEL (reference sequence). The CDR3 is 17 amino acids. V lost 0 bases and J lost 2; bases outside the gene matches: 7. CDR3 sequence reads: CASSQDLAGARAYEQYF. The CDR3 DNA reads as TGTGCCAGCAGCCAAGACCTAGCGGGGGCTCGGGCCTACGAGCAGTACTTC.

The gene calls are TRBV5-6 and TRBJ2-7; D uncertain. The CDR3 extends over 12 amino acids. Trimming pared 0 bases from V and 3 bases from J, leaving 4 bases between. CDR1 and CDR2 (germline): SGHDT, YYEEEE. The chain's CDR3 is CASSLDFYEQYF. CDR3 bases: TGTGCCAGCAGCTTGGACTTCTACGAGCAGTACTTC.

The count of this clone is one. The genes are TRBV5-8 and TRBJ1-5; possibly TRBD1 for D (6 bases). Germline V CDR1 and CDR2: SGHTS, YDEGEE. CDR3 length: 14 amino acids. V was shortened by 0 bases and J by 3 bases, with 7 bases between the two germline ends. In DNA form, the CDR3 reads TGTGCCAGCAGCTTGGGACAGGCCAATCAGCCCCAGCATTTT. Its translation is CASSLGQANQPQHF.

The gene calls are TRBV19 and TRBJ2-4; TRBD2 is a possible D gene (6 bases). The CDR3 has 12 residues. Trimming cost V 5 bases and J 9 bases, with 11 bases left between them. The germline CDR1 and CDR2 sequences are LNHDA and SQIVND (reference sequence). CDR3 in amino acids: CASSPTRGIQYF. CDR3 nucleotides: TGTGCCAGTAGTCCGACTAGGGGCATTCAGTACTTC. The variable domain in full, with the rest retrieved from reference TRBV19 and TRBJ2-4, is DGGITQSPKYLFRKEGQNVTLSCEQNLNHDAMYWYRQDPGQGLRLIYYSQIVNDFQKGDIAEGYSVSREKKESFPLTVTSAQKNPTAFYLCASSPTRGIQYFGAGTRLSVL.

The chain couples TRBV5-6 to TRBJ2-3; TRBD1 is a possible D gene (5 bases). This CDR3 has 16 residues. V lost 1 base and J lost 3, with 15 bases in between. The germline V gene encodes CDR1 SGHDT and CDR2 YYEEEE. The chain's CDR3 is CASSLFFREGTDTQYF. CDR3 in DNA: TGTGCCAGCAGCTTGTTTTTCAGGGAAGGGACAGATACGCAGTATTTT.

V is TRBV6-5 and J is TRBJ1-4; TRBD1 aligns across 8 bases. Germline V gives CDR1 MNHEY, CDR2 SVGAGI. CDR3 length: 15 residues. After removal of 8 bases from V and 6 bases from J, the junction contained 11 bases not matched to a gene. CDR3 nucleotide sequence: TGTGCCAGCGCACTTCCAGGGGGCTCCGATGAAAAACTGTTTTTT. Amino acid sequence: CASALPGGSDEKLFF.

The chain has TRBV27 and TRBJ2-3, with a possible D match to TRBD2 (5 bases). V lost 2 bases to trimming and J lost 1 base, with 10 bases between them. The CDR3 covers 15 residues. Germline loops: CDR1 MNHEY, CDR2 SMNVEV (reference sequence). CDR3 coding DNA: TGTGCCAGCAGTTTACGCCGGGGAGGCACAGATACGCAGTATTTT. Its translation: CASSLRRGGTDTQYF.

The V call is TRBV28, the J call TRBJ2-2, with a possible D match to TRBD1 (7 bases). The germline V gene encodes CDR1 MDHEN and CDR2 SYDVKM. The CDR3 sequence is 16 residues long. Trimming stripped 4 bases from V and 0 bases from J, with 12 bases between. In DNA form, the CDR3 reads TGTGCCAGCAGTTCTGGGGGGACAGCGAACACCGGGGAGCTGTTTTTT. This gives the protein CASSSGGTANTGELFF.